The clone carrying this T cell receptor (beta chain) was picked up a small number of times. The antigen is not known. The data derive from a study of T cells in Graves' hyperthyroidism and ophthalmopathy. Points from the study as a whole: A model of 13 V-J pairs discriminated ophthalmopathy from stable hyperthyroidism.

Template material for amplifying TCR beta CDR3 regions consisted of RNA transcripts. RT-PCR in the first round (using the HTBI primer set) targeted the TCR CDR3. From the multiplex PCR reads, TCRdb called clonotypes with MiXCR, one entry per CDR3 protein. In the table there are over 650,000 distinct CDR3 sequences, roughly 17% of which are singletons. Graves' hyperthyroidism was deemed stable given no ophthalmopathy progression within 18 months. Patients aged 18 to 65 had newly diagnosed hyperthyroidism that had lasted under 2 months. PBMCs stemmed from about 9.5 ml fresh peripheral blood. This sequence was found in a man between 18 and 29 years old with Graves' hyperthyroidism. Sequencing was carried out using blood.

The CDR3 nucleotides are TGTGCCAGCAGCCCCTGGGGGACAGGGGGCGAGAACACTGAAGCTTTCTTT. This encodes CASSPWGTGGENTEAFF. The J gene is TRBJ1-1, the V gene TRBV7-9, with TRBD1 matching 12 bases. This CDR3 has 17 amino acids. Germline trimming cut 5 bases from V and 1 base from J; bases unmatched to any gene: 8. Germline lookup yields CDR1 SEHNR and CDR2 FQNEAQ (reference sequence).